What follows is one T cell receptor (beta chain) and its context. Its antigen remains unidentified. The data belong to a study of cytomegalovirus exposure and HLA in healthy donors. Study-wide points: Across donors, presence/absence analyses took sequencing depth to be roughly uniform.

Regarding donors, all were healthy bone marrow donors. 13 Jbeta primers and 60 Vbeta primers were used for the PCR. Using immunoSEQ multiplex PCR, the repertoire was profiled, and TCRdb retains in-frame clones only, with some absent. The sample has about 100,000 clones, roughly 75% seen once. In germline, CDR1 is SGHRS, CDR2 YFSETQ. The CDR3 extends over 12 amino acids. Trimming took 1 base from V and 11 from J, leaving 12 bases between them. The sequence was collected from a woman between 55 and 75 years old in good health and CMV-seronegative. The source material was PBMCs. The chain is built from TRBV5-1 and TRBJ1-1, with a possible D match to TRBD1 (5 bases). The CDR3 region is CASSLNQGRAFF. CDR3 DNA: TGCGCCAGCAGCTTGAACCAGGGTAGGGCTTTCTTT.